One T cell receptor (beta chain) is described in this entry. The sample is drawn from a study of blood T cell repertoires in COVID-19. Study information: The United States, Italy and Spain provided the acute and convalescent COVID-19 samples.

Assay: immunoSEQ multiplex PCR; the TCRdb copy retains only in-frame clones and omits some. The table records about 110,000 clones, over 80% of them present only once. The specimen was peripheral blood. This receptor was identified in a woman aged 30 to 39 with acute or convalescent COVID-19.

CDR3 coding DNA: TGTGCCAGCAGCTTCCCCGTGGCCAAGTTAAACGAGCAGTACTTC. Residues: CASSFPVAKLNEQYF. The rearrangement joins TRBV11-2 to TRBJ2-7; D is unresolved. The germline V and J ends were trimmed by 3 bases and 5 bases, with 17 bases remaining between them. Germline CDR1 SGHAT, CDR2 FQNNGV. There are 15 residues in the CDR3.